The source of this TCR beta chain is a study of shared clonotypes between healthy human individuals. Study-wide points: With a few donors compared, 4.5% to 6.5% of naive CD4 clonotypes were shared.

As for this clone: Its antigen is not known. The same CDR3 is also encoded by other DNA sequences in this sample.

Each cell subset's genomic DNA was divided evenly among several immunoSEQ plates. Assay used: immunoSEQ multiplex PCR; TCRdb lists only in-frame clones, some missing. Here the sample spans 2 million to 2.5 million clones, 95% being singletons. V shed 0 bases and J shed 7 bases, with 10 bases lying between them. This CDR3 has 13 residues. Germline CDR1 reads SGHTA; CDR2 reads FQGNSA. The donors were all Caucasian adults (living in Nashville, Tennessee). The V gene is TRBV7-2, the J gene TRBJ2-7; no firm D call. The source is a man younger than 30 in good health. Sequenced: naive CD4+ T cells sorted from blood. The subset: CD45RA+ positively selected. CDR3 in DNA: TGTGCCAGCAGCTTAGCGGACCTAGGGGAGCAGTACTTC. Amino acids: CASSLADLGEQYF.